This T cell receptor (beta chain) appears in the sequencing data of a study of T cell changes during pregnancy in multiple sclerosis. Germline V gene sequence: CDR1 GTSNPN, CDR2 SVGIG (reference sequence). This CDR3 region has 16 residues. The V segment lost 0 bases and the J segment 10 bases; nucleotides outside the gene matches: 10. The data were produced by immunoSEQ multiplex PCR, yet TCRdb's version contains in-frame clones alone and is incomplete. The repertoire includes approximately 79,000 clones, 85% to 95% of them detected once, and around 0.22% sits in the top ten. This TCR derives from a female donor with multiple sclerosis, enrolled in a pregnancy study. This sample comprised CD4+ T cells from peripheral blood mononuclear cells, obtained before pregnancy. J is TRBJ1-6 and V is TRBV30; TRBD1 matches at 9 bases. The CDR3 region is CAWSVTGGSIGSPLHF. The CDR3 DNA follows: TGTGCCTGGAGTGTGACAGGGGGAAGTATCGGGTCACCCCTCCACTTT.